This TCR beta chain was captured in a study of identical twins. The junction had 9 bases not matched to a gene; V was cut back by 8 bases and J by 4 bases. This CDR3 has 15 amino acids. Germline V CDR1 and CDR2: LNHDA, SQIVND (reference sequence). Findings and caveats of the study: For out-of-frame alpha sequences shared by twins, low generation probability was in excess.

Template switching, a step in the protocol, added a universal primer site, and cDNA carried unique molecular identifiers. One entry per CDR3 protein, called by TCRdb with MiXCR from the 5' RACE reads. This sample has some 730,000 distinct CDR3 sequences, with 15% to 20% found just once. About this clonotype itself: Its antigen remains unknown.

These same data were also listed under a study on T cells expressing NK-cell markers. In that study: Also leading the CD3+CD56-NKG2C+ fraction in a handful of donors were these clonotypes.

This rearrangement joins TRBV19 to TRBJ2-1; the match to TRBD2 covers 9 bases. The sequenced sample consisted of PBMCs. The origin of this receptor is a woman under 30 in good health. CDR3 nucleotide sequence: TGTGCCAGTCGAACCGGACTAGCGACTTACAATGAGCAGTTCTTC. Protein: CASRTGLATYNEQFF.